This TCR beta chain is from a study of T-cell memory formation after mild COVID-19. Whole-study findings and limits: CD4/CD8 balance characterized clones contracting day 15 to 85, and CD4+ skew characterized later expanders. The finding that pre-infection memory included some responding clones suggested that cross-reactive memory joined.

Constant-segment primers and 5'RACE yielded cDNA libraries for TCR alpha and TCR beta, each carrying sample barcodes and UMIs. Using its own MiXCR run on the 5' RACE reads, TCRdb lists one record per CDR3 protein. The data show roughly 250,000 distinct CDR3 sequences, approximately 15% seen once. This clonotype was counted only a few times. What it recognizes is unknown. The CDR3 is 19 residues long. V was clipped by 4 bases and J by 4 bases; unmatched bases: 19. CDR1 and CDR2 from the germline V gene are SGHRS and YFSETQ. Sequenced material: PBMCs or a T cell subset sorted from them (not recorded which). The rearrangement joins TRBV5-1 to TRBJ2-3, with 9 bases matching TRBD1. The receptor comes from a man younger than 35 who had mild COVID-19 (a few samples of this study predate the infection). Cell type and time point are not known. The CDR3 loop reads CASSGGTGGGFDSPDTQYF. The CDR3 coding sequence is TGCGCCAGCAGCGGCGGAACAGGGGGCGGGTTTGATAGCCCAGATACGCAGTATTTT.